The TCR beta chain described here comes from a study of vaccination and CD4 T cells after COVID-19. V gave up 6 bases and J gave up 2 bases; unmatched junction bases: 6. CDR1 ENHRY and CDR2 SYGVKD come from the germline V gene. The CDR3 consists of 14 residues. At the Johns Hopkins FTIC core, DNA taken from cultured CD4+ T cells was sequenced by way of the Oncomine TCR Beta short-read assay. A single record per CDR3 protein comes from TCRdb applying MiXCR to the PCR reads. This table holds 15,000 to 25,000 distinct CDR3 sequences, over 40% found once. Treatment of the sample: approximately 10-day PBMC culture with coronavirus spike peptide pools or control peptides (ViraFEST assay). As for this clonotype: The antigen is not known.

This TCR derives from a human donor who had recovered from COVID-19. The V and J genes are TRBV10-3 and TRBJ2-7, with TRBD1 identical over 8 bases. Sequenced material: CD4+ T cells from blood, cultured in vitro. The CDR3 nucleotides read TGTGCCATCAGCCCTCCAGGGGGCCCCTACGAGCAGTACTTC. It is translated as CAISPPGGPYEQYF.